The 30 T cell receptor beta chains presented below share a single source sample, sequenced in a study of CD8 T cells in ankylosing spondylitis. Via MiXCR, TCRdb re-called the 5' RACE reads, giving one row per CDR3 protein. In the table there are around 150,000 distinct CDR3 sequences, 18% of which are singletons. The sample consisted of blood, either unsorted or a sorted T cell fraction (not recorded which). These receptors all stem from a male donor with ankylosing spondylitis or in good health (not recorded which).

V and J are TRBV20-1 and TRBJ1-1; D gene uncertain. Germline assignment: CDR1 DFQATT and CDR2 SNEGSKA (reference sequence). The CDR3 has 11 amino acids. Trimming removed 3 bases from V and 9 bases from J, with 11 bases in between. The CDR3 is CSASLGSKAFF. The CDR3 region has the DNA TGCAGTGCTAGTCTGGGCAGTAAAGCTTTCTTT.

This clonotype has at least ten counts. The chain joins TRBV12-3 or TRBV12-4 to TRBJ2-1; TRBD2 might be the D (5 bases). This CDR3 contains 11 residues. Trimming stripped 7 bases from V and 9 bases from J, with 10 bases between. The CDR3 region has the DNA TGTGCCAGCACCAGCCGGGGTGAGCAGTTCTTC. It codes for CASTSRGEQFF.

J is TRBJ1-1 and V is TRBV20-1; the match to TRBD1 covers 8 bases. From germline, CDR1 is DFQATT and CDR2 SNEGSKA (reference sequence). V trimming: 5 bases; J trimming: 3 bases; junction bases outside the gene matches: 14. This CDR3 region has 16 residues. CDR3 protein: CSAPGQVMEGDTEAFF. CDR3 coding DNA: TGCAGTGCTCCGGGACAGGTGATGGAGGGGGACACTGAAGCTTTCTTT.

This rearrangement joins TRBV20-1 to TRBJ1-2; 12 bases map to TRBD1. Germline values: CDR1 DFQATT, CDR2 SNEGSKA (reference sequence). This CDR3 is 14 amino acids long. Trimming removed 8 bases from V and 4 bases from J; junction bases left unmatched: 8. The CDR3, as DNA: TGCAGTCGACCGCCGGGACAGGGGGCCTATGGCTACACCTTC. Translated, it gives CSRPPGQGAYGYTF.

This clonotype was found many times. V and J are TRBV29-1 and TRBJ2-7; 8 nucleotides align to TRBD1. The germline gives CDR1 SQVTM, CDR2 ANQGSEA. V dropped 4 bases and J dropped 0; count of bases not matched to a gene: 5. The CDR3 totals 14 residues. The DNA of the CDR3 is TGCAGCGTTGCGAGGGACAGGAGCTCCTACGAGCAGTACTTC. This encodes CSVARDRSSYEQYF.

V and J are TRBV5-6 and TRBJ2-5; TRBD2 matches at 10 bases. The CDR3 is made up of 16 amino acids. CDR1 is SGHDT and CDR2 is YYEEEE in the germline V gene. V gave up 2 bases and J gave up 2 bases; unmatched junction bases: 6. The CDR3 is CASSFGTSVSQETQYF. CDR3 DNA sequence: TGTGCCAGCAGCTTCGGGACTAGCGTAAGTCAAGAGACCCAGTACTTC.

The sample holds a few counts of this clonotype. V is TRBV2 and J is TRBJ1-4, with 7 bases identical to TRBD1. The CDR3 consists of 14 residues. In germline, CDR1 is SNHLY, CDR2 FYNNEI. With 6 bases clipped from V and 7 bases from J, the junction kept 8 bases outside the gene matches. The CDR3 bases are TGTGCCAGCAGATCCGGGACAGCTGTTGAAAAACTGTTTTTT. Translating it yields CASRSGTAVEKLFF.

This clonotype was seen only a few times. CDR3 bases: TGCAGCGTTGAGCGGGAGAGTAACGAGCAGTACTTC. Its translation is CSVERESNEQYF. The chain employs TRBV29-1 and TRBJ2-7; 7 bases map to TRBD2. The CDR3 has 12 residues. CDR1 and CDR2 from the germline V gene are SQVTM and ANQGSEA. The junction had 4 bases not matched to a gene; V was cut back by 3 bases and J by 5 bases.

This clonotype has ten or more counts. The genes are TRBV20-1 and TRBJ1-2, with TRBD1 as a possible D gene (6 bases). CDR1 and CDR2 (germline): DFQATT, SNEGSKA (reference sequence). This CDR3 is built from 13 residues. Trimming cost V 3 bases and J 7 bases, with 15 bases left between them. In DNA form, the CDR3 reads TGCAGTGCTAGTCCTACAGGGAGGTTTGGCTACACCTTC. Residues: CSASPTGRFGYTF.

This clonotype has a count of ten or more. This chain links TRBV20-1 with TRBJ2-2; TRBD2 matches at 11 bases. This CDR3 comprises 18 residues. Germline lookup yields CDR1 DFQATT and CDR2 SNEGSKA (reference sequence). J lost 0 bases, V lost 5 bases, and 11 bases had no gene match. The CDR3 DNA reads TGCAGTGCTCGTTTAGCTAGCGGGAGGACCACGAACACCGGGGAGCTGTTTTTT. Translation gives CSARLASGRTTNTGELFF.

CDR3 region: CASSSGVTNEKLFF. CDR3 DNA sequence: TGTGCCAGCAGTTCAGGGGTGACTAATGAAAAACTGTTTTTT. The chain joins TRBV12-3 or TRBV12-4 to TRBJ1-4, with D possibly being TRBD1 (6 bases). The V gene lost 4 bases and the J gene lost 2 bases, with 8 bases spanning the gap. The CDR3 loop spans 14 amino acids.

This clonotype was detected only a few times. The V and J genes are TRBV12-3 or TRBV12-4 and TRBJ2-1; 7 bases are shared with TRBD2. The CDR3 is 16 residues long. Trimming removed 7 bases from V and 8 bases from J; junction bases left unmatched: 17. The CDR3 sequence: CASIHERGTLSDEQFF. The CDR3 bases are TGTGCCAGCATCCACGAGCGGGGTACCCTTAGCGATGAGCAGTTCTTC.

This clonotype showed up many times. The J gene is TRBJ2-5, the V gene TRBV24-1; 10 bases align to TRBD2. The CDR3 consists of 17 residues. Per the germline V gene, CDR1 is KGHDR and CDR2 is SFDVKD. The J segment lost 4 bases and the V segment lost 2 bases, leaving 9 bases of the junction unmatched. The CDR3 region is CATSDWRASGSSETQYF. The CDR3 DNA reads TGTGCCACCAGTGATTGGAGGGCTAGCGGGAGTTCAGAGACCCAGTACTTC.

The CDR3 region has the DNA TGCAGTGCGCTGGACAGGCTATACAACACCGGGGAGCTGTTTTTT. Its protein is CSALDRLYNTGELFF. V is TRBV20-1 and J is TRBJ2-2; 7 bases are shared with TRBD1. The ends lost 6 bases at V and 2 bases at J; junction bases unmatched: 9. Germline loops: CDR1 DFQATT, CDR2 SNEGSKA (reference sequence). This CDR3 has 15 amino acids.

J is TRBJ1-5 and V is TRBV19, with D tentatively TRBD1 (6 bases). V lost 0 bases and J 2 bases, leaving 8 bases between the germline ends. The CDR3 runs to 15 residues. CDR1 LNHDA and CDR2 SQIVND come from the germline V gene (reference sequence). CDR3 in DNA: TGTGCCAGTAGTATAGAGGGGGCAGGCAATCAGCCCCAGCATTTT. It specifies CASSIEGAGNQPQHF.

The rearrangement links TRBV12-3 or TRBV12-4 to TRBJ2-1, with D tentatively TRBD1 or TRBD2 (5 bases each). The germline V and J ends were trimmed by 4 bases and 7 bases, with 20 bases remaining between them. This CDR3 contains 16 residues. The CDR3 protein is CASSSEPGPSGNEQFF. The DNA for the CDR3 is TGTGCCAGCAGTTCCGAGCCGGGACCGTCGGGTAATGAGCAGTTCTTC.

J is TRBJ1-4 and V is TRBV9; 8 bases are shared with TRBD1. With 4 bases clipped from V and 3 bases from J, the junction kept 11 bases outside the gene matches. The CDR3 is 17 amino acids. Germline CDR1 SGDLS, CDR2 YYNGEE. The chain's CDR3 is CASSPRQGTTANEKLFF. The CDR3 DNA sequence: TGTGCCAGCAGCCCTCGACAGGGGACGACAGCTAATGAAAAACTGTTTTTT.

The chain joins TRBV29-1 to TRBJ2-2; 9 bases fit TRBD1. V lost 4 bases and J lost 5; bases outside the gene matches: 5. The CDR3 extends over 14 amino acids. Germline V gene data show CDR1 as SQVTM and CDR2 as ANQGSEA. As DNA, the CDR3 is TGCAGCGTTGGGGACAGGGATTCGACCGGGGAGCTGTTTTTT. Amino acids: CSVGDRDSTGELFF.

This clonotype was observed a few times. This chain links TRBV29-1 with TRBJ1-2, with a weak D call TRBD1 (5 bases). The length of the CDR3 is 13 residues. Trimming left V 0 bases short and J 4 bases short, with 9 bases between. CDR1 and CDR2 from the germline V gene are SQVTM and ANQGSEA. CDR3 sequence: CSVEDAGSYGYTF. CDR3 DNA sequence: TGCAGCGTTGAAGACGCAGGGAGCTATGGCTACACCTTC.

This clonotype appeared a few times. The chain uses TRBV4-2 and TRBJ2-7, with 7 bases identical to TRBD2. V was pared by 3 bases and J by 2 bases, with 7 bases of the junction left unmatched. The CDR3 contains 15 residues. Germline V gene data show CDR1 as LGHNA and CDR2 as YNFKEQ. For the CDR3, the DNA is TGTGCCAGCAGCCACCAAGCTAGCGGAACCTACGAGCAGTACTTC. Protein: CASSHQASGTYEQYF.

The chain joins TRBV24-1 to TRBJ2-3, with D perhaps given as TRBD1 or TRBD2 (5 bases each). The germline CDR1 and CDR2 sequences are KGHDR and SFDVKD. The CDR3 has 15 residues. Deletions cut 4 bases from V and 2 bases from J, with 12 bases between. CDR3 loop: CATSDPGTYTDTQYF. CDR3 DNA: TGTGCCACCAGTGACCCAGGGACCTACACAGATACGCAGTATTTT.

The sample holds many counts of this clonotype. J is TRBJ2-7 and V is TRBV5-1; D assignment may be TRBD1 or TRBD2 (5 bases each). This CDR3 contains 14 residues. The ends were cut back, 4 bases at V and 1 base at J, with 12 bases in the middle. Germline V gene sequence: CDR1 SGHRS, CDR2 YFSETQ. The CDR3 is CASSAGTGSYEQYF. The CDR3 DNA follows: TGCGCCAGCAGCGCTGGGACGGGATCCTACGAGCAGTACTTC.

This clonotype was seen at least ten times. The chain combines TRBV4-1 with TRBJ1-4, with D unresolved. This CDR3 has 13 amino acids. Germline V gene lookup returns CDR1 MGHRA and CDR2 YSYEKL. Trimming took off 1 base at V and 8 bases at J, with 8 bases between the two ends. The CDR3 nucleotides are TGCGCCAGCAGCCAAGTGGCGGGCGAAAAACTGTTTTTT. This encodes CASSQVAGEKLFF.

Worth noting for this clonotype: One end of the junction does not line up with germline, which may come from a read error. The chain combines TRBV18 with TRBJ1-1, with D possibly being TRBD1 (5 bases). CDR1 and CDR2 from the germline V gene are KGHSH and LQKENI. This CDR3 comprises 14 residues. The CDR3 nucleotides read TGTGCCAGCTCACCGGGGGTGGCTTACACTGATGCTTTCTTT. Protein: CASSPGVAYTDAFF.

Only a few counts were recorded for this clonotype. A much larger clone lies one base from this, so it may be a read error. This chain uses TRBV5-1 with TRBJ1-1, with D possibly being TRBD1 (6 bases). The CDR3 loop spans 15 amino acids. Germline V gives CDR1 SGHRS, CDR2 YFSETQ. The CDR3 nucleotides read TGCGTCAGCAGAACGGGGGACACCGTGAACACTGAAGCTTTCTTT. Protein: CVSRTGDTVNTEAFF.

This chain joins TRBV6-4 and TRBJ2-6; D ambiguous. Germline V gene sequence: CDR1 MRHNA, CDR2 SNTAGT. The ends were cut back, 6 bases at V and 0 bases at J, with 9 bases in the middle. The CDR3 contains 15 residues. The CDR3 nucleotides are TGTGCCAGCAGCGACGGAAGCTCTGGGGCCAACGTCCTGACTTTC. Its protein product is CASSDGSSGANVLTF.

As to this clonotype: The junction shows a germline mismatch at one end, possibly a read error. CDR3 residues: CVSSLAPGQAQDTQYF. As DNA, the CDR3 is TGCGTCAGCAGCTTGGCTCCGGGACAGGCACAAGATACGCAGTATTTT. The chain employs TRBV5-1 and TRBJ2-3; 8 nucleotides align to TRBD1. The CDR3 loop spans 16 amino acids. Germline V lookup: CDR1 SGHRS, CDR2 YFSETQ. Based on the CDR3 plus reference TRBV5-1 and TRBJ2-3, the full variable domain is KAGVTQTPRYLIKTRGQQVTLSCSPISGHRSVSWYQQTPGQGLQFLFEYFSETQRNKGNFPGRFSGRQFSNSRSEMNVSTLELGDSALYLCVSSLAPGQAQDTQYFGPGTRLTVL.

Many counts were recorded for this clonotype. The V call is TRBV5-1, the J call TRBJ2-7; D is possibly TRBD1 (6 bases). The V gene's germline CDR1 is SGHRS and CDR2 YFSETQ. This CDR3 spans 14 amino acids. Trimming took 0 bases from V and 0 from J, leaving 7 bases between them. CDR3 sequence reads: CASSLGTASYEQYF. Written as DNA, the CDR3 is TGCGCCAGCAGCTTGGGGACAGCCTCCTACGAGCAGTACTTC.

CDR3 in amino acids: CASSSFPGTGINEQYF. In DNA form, the CDR3 reads TGTGCCAGCAGCAGCTTTCCCGGGACAGGGATTAACGAGCAGTACTTC. The chain recombines TRBV28 with TRBJ2-7; TRBD1 aligns across 9 bases. CDR3 length: 16 residues. J was trimmed by 5 bases and V by 6 bases; bases with no gene match: 14. Germline CDR1 and CDR2: MDHEN and SYDVKM. The whole variable domain, filled in from reference TRBV28 and TRBJ2-7, reads DVKVTQSSRYLVKRTGEKVFLECVQDMDHENMFWYRQDPGLGLRLIYFSYDVKMKEKGDIPEGYSVSREKKERFSLILESASTNQTSMYLCASSSFPGTGINEQYFGPGTRLTVT.

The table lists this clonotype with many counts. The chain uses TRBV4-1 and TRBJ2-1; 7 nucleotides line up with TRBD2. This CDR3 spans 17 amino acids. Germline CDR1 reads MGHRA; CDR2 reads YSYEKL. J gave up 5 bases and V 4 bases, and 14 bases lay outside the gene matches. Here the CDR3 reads CASSLSGVGRTNNEQFF. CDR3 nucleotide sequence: TGCGCCAGCAGCCTAAGCGGGGTCGGGAGGACAAACAATGAGCAGTTCTTC.